Here is one T cell receptor (beta chain) with its context. Libraries were prepared by immunoSEQ multiplex PCR; TCRdb keeps only in-frame clonotypes and omits some of them. This repertoire shows 11,000 to 15,000 clones, around three quarters found once; its top ten account for 3.9%. Germline V gene data show CDR1 as SGHDT and CDR2 as YYEEEE. CDR3 length: 15 residues. Between the trimmed V and J ends, which lost 2 bases and 4 bases, there was a span of 15 bases. These data come from a study of graft-versus-host responses after intestinal transplantation. The starting material, graft tissue, was processed to release intraepithelial and lamina propria lymphocytes.

The specimen was ileum tissue, collected just under 28 days after intestinal transplant. This receptor was obtained from a human patient who received an intestinal transplant, so some T cells may come from the graft donor. The chain combines TRBV5-6 with TRBJ1-2, with D possibly TRBD1 on 6 matching bases. CDR3 protein: CASSFRDTVRYGYTF. In nucleotides, the CDR3 is TGTGCCAGCAGCTTCCGGGACACGGTCCGCTATGGCTACACCTTC.